The 16 T cell receptor beta chains below come from one sample, sequenced in a study of T cells after yellow fever vaccination. MiXCR was run by TCRdb on the 5' RACE reads, yielding one entry per CDR3 protein. The table includes roughly 500,000 distinct CDR3 sequences, roughly 19% detected once. Specimen: PBMCs, collected 15 days after the yellow fever booster vaccination. These receptors were taken from a man aged 25-45 years who received the YFV17D yellow fever vaccine.

This CDR3 reads CASSPGTLNEQYF. In nucleotides, the CDR3 is TGTGCCAGCTCACCCGGGACCCTTAACGAGCAGTACTTC. V usage is TRBV18 and J usage is TRBJ2-7; the D gene could be TRBD1 or TRBD2 (5 bases each). V gave up 3 bases and J gave up 5 bases, with 11 bases separating them. From germline, CDR1 is KGHSH and CDR2 LQKENI. The CDR3 is 13 residues long.

V is TRBV20-1 and J is TRBJ2-3; D ambiguous. V lost 7 bases, J lost 4 bases, and 15 bases lay in between. This CDR3 region has 13 residues. CDR1 is DFQATT, CDR2 SNEGSKA, per germline (reference sequence). CDR3 sequence (DNA): TGCAGTGGGACGGCCACTATCGCAGATACGCAGTATTTT. Amino acid sequence: CSGTATIADTQYF.

J is TRBJ2-3 and V is TRBV5-1; 9 bases align to TRBD2. This CDR3 has 14 amino acids. Losses at the gene ends were 4 bases for V and 4 bases for J; bases not matched to a gene: 4. Germline lookup yields CDR1 SGHRS and CDR2 YFSETQ. The CDR3 loop is CASSDAGGPDTQYF. The CDR3 nucleotides read TGCGCCAGCAGCGACGCGGGAGGGCCAGATACGCAGTATTTT.

CDR3 sequence (DNA): TGTGCCAGCAGTTACCTCAGGGGGCCCAACTACGAGCAGTACTTC. Amino acids: CASSYLRGPNYEQYF. This sequence joins TRBV6-2 or TRBV6-3 and TRBJ2-7; 8 nucleotides match TRBD1. Trimming at V came to 2 bases and at J to 3 bases, leaving 6 bases not matched to a gene. CDR1 MNHEY and CDR2 SVGEGT come from the germline V gene. CDR3 length: 15 residues.

This clonotype showed up just a few times. The J gene is TRBJ2-3, the V gene TRBV4-3; D remains unclear. Trimming shortened V by 2 bases and J by 6 bases, and 15 bases separated the two germline ends. This CDR3 is 15 amino acids long. The germline CDR1 and CDR2 sequences are LGHNA and YSLEER. The CDR3 region has the DNA TGCGCCAGCAGCCAATCCTCCTTCCTGGGGGATACGCAGTATTTT. Translating gives CASSQSSFLGDTQYF.

The chain is built from TRBV6-1 and TRBJ1-3; maybe TRBD1 (5 bases). Germline CDR1 is MNHNS and CDR2 is SASEGT. V was shortened by 6 bases and J by 0 bases, with 15 bases between the two germline ends. This CDR3 has 16 amino acids. CDR3 loop: CASSGTGRYSGNTIYF. The CDR3 DNA sequence: TGTGCCAGCAGCGGGACCGGCCGATACTCTGGAAACACCATATATTTT.

In its sample, this clonotype was seen a few times. The V gene is TRBV7-9, the J gene TRBJ2-1; D may be TRBD2 (6 bases). The CDR3 has 15 amino acids. Germline V CDR1 and CDR2: SEHNR, FQNEAQ (reference sequence). Trimming took off 2 bases at V and 3 bases at J, with 11 bases between the two ends. The DNA for the CDR3 is TGTGCCAGCAGCTTACAGGAGGGGTACTACAATGAGCAGTTCTTC. As protein: CASSLQEGYYNEQFF.

This clonotype was observed a few times. The V and J genes are TRBV4-3 and TRBJ2-1; the match to TRBD2 covers 10 bases. V gave up 0 bases and J gave up 9 bases; unmatched junction bases: 8. Germline CDR1 reads LGHNA; CDR2 reads YSLEER. This CDR3 spans 16 amino acids. The CDR3 sequence: CASSQDRRLAGVEQFF. The CDR3 DNA reads TGCGCCAGCAGCCAAGATAGACGACTAGCGGGTGTTGAGCAGTTCTTC.

V and J are TRBV6-2 or TRBV6-3 and TRBJ2-1, with 15 bases fitting TRBD2. V was clipped by 2 bases and J by 8 bases; unmatched bases: 4. CDR1 and CDR2 from the germline V gene are MNHEY and SVGEGT. The CDR3 runs to 16 residues. The CDR3 nucleotides are TGTGCCAGCAGTTACGGGACTAGCGGGAGGATCTATGAGCAGTTCTTC. Protein sequence: CASSYGTSGRIYEQFF.

The rearrangement joins TRBV12-3 or TRBV12-4 to TRBJ2-3; 7 positions match TRBD2. V was clipped by 7 bases and J by 0 bases; unmatched bases: 4. This CDR3 contains 14 residues. This chain's CDR3 is CASNGLVSTDTQYF. For the CDR3, the DNA is TGTGCCAGCAATGGACTAGTGAGCACAGATACGCAGTATTTT.

The chain has TRBV6-5 and TRBJ2-2, with a weak D call TRBD2 (5 bases). V dropped 6 bases and J dropped 2 bases, with 16 bases sitting between them. Germline V gene sequence: CDR1 MNHEY, CDR2 SVGAGI. The CDR3 covers 16 residues. CDR3 region: CASSHSGGRNTGELFF. The CDR3 nucleotides read TGTGCCAGCAGCCACTCGGGTGGGAGAAACACCGGGGAGCTGTTTTTT.

This chain uses TRBV6-2 or TRBV6-3 with TRBJ2-4; D perhaps matches TRBD1 (6 bases). The CDR3 runs 16 residues. Germline loops: CDR1 MNHEY, CDR2 SVGEGT. V was trimmed by 5 bases and J by 0 bases, leaving 14 bases between them. CDR3 sequence: CASSQDRLIAKNIQYF. In DNA form, the CDR3 reads TGTGCCAGCAGTCAAGACAGGTTAATAGCCAAAAACATTCAGTACTTC.

The chain links TRBV6-1 to TRBJ2-7, with TRBD1 matching 7 bases. The CDR3 is 14 residues long. Germline V gene lookup returns CDR1 MNHNS and CDR2 SASEGT. Trimming took 8 bases from V and 0 from J; bases not matched to a gene: 7. CDR3 amino acids: CASGPGTDSYEQYF. CDR3 nucleotide sequence: TGTGCCAGCGGTCCCGGGACAGACTCCTACGAGCAGTACTTC.

The chain links TRBV18 to TRBJ2-7; D not resolved. Germline V CDR1 and CDR2: KGHSH, LQKENI. The germline V and J ends were trimmed by 4 bases and 0 bases, with 7 bases remaining between them. CDR3 length: 13 residues. CDR3 nucleotide sequence: TGTGCCAGCTCACAGGACGGCTCCTACGAGCAGTACTTC. This encodes CASSQDGSYEQYF.

The chain links TRBV7-2 to TRBJ2-7; D possibly matches TRBD1 or TRBD2 (5 bases each). In germline, CDR1 is SGHTA, CDR2 FQGNSA. The V end was cut by 5 bases, the J end by 0 bases, with 14 bases between. The CDR3 sequence is 15 residues long. The CDR3 protein is CASSLGTVPSYEQYF. CDR3 sequence (DNA): TGTGCCAGCAGCCTAGGGACGGTGCCCTCCTACGAGCAGTACTTC.

This clonotype has more than one count but fewer than ten. J is TRBJ2-7 and V is TRBV12-3 or TRBV12-4, with D tentatively TRBD2 (5 bases). The CDR3 is 14 residues long. Trimming stripped 3 bases from V and 6 bases from J, with 15 bases between. The chain's CDR3 is CASSLGRGVGEQYF. The CDR3 DNA is TGTGCCAGCAGTTTGGGTCGGGGAGTAGGCGAGCAGTACTTC.